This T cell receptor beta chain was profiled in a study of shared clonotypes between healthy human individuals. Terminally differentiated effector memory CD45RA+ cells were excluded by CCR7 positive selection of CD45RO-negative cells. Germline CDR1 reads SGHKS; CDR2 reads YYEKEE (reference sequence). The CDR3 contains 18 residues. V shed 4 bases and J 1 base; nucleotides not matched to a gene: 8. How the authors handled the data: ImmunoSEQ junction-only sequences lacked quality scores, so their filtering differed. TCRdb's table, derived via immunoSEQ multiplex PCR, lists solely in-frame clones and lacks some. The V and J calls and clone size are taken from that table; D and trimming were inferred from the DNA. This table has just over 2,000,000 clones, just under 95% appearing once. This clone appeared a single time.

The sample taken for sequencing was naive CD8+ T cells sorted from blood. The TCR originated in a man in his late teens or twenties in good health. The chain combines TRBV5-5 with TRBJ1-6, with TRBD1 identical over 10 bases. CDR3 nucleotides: TGTGCCAGCAGCCCCCGGGACAGGGGTGGTTCCTATAATTCACCCCTCCACTTT. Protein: CASSPRDRGGSYNSPLHF.